One T cell receptor beta chain is described in this entry. Its antigen is unidentified. These data belong to a study of shared clonotypes between healthy human individuals. Study outcomes and limitations: Clonotypes shared by all four sorted-subset donors had higher generation probabilities than non-shared clonotypes. The study sampled only blood, and tissue repertoires likely differ.

Per the authors' pipeline: Filtering differed since immunoSEQ provided only junctions, with no quality scores. TCRdb's table, derived via immunoSEQ multiplex PCR, lists solely in-frame clones and lacks some. V, J and clone size are those of that table, while D and trimming were read from the DNA. The data hold about 680,000 clones, with around 90% observed a single time. Naive CD8 cells lacked CD45RO and underwent positive selection for CCR7, leaving out terminally differentiated effector memory CD45RA+ cells. Sequencing input: naive CD8+ T cells sorted from blood. The origin of this receptor is a man younger than 45 in good health.

The CDR3 DNA sequence: TGTGCCAGCAGCTTGTACAGGGGGCCGCACTATGGCTACACCTTC. Protein: CASSLYRGPHYGYTF. J is TRBJ1-2 and V is TRBV5-6; TRBD1 matches 9 bases. CDR1 and CDR2 (germline): SGHDT, YYEEEE. The CDR3 is made up of 15 amino acids. J lost 3 bases, V lost 1 base, and 4 bases had no gene match. The whole variable domain, remainder taken from reference TRBV5-6 and TRBJ1-2, is DAGVTQSPTHLIKTRGQQVTLRCSPKSGHDTVSWYQQALGQGPQFIFQYYEEEERQRGNFPDRFSGHQFPNYSSELNVNALLLGDSALYLCASSLYRGPHYGYTFGSGTRLTVV.